The subject of this entry is one T cell receptor beta chain. The antigen is unknown. Generated by immunoSEQ multiplex PCR, the TCRdb table keeps only in-frame clones and is missing some. The sample includes some 90,000 clones, roughly 85% of them seen just once. V lost 4 bases and J 7 bases, leaving 7 bases between the germline ends. Germline CDR1 and CDR2: WNHNN and SYGVQD (reference sequence). The CDR3 is 11 amino acids. The sample comes from a study of T cell responses to AZD1222 COVID-19 vaccine. Overall study findings and caveats: Regions left unmutated in variants are reportedly the target of nearly half of spike-specific TCRs. Following two doses of AZD1222, Spike-specific TCR breadth and depth rose.

The sample in question was peripheral blood, obtained on day 0 of AZD1222 vaccination. J is TRBJ2-5 and V is TRBV10-1, with D unclear. The origin of this receptor is an adult in good health. The CDR3, as DNA: TGCGCCAGCAGTGCATCTCGGACCCAGTACTTC. This translates into CASSASRTQYF.